A single T cell receptor (beta chain) is shown here with its context. This entry comes from a study of blood T cell repertoires in COVID-19. The authors' processing: By means of reference gene primer amplification, nucleated cell counts were estimated. Assay: immunoSEQ multiplex PCR; the TCRdb copy retains only in-frame clones and omits some. V and J calls plus clone size are reproduced from that table; the DNA served to infer D and trimming. The sample shows approximately 340,000 clones, approximately 90% of them seen only once. Participant age was roughly 18 to 95 years, and participants resided in about 25 US areas. Allocation to cohorts depended on clinical history reported by the participants. Participants in the exposed group had met a COVID-19 case in the 2 weeks before joining the study. The CDR3 spans 17 residues. Trimming cost V 1 base and J 4 bases; bases outside gene matches: 10. Germline values: CDR1 KGHSH, CDR2 LQKENI.

This chain links TRBV18 with TRBJ2-5, with 9 bases that match TRBD1. The source of this sequence is a woman between 40 and 50 years old who had been exposed to COVID-19. Sequencing was carried out using PBMCs or T cells enriched from blood (not recorded which). Here the CDR3 DNA reads TGTGCCAGCTCACCACGTTTAACTACAGGGGGCGCAGAGACCCAGTACTTC. Residues: CASSPRLTTGGAETQYF.